Following are 28 T cell receptor beta chains from one sample sequenced in a study of blood T cell repertoires in COVID-19. Libraries were prepared by immunoSEQ multiplex PCR; TCRdb keeps only in-frame clonotypes and omits some of them. The sample contains around 380,000 clones, approximately 77% of which appear only once. Sample: peripheral blood. These receptors all stem from a human donor with acute or convalescent COVID-19. The donor label of this sample is uncertain.

V usage is TRBV5-4 and J usage is TRBJ1-6; D perhaps matches TRBD1 (6 bases). This CDR3 has 15 residues. Trimming shortened V by 2 bases and J by 7 bases, and 13 bases separated the two germline ends. The germline gives CDR1 SGHNT, CDR2 YYREEE (reference sequence). The chain's CDR3 is CASSFLQGPNSPLHF. The CDR3 nucleotides are TGTGCCAGCAGCTTCCTCCAGGGGCCCAATTCACCCCTCCACTTT. Variable domain in full (rest from reference TRBV5-4 and TRBJ1-6): ETGVTQSPTHLIKTRGQQVTLRCSSQSGHNTVSWYQQALGQGPQFIFQYYREEENGRGNFPPRFSGLQFPNYSSELNVNALELDDSALYLCASSFLQGPNSPLHFGNGTRLTVT.

This CDR3 reads CAWNRGAGAGEQYF. The CDR3 region has the DNA TGTGCCTGGAATAGGGGAGCTGGAGCGGGCGAGCAGTACTTC. The chain recombines TRBV30 with TRBJ2-7; tentative D call: TRBD2 (6 bases). The CDR3 totals 14 residues. Germline V gene data show CDR1 as GTSNPN and CDR2 as SVGIG (reference sequence). The V end lost 4 bases, the J end lost 6 bases, and 19 bases lay between the germline ends.

This clone was observed a handful of times. The chain recombines TRBV27 with TRBJ2-1, with D possibly matching TRBD1 (6 bases). This CDR3 has 16 amino acids. Germline CDR1 and CDR2: MNHEY and SMNVEV (reference sequence). V was shortened by 6 bases and J by 7 bases, with 22 bases between the two germline ends. The chain's CDR3 is CASSPAQNRVGNEQFF. CDR3 DNA sequence: TGTGCCAGCAGCCCCGCCCAGAACAGGGTTGGTAATGAGCAGTTCTTC.

This sequence joins TRBV14 and TRBJ1-1; D is unclear. Germline lookup yields CDR1 SGHDN and CDR2 FVKESK. This CDR3 is built from 18 residues. The V and J ends lost 0 bases and 0 bases respectively, with 17 bases between them. The CDR3 spells CASSQDKSPGRLNTEAFF. The CDR3 DNA follows: TGTGCCAGCAGCCAAGATAAATCCCCGGGGAGACTGAACACTGAAGCTTTCTTT.

The chain is built from TRBV29-1 and TRBJ2-1, with 10 bases lining up with TRBD2. The V segment lost 0 bases and the J segment 6 bases; nucleotides outside the gene matches: 11. This CDR3 region has 17 residues. Per germline, CDR1 SQVTM and CDR2 ANQGSEA. As DNA, the CDR3 is TGCAGCGTTGAAGATCATATGGGAGCGGGGGGGCCCAATGAGCAGTTCTTC. Its translation is CSVEDHMGAGGPNEQFF.

The gene calls are TRBV5-5 and TRBJ2-7; a weak D match, TRBD2 (5 bases). The CDR3 totals 16 residues. Per the germline V gene, CDR1 is SGHKS and CDR2 is YYEKEE (reference sequence). Trimming cost V 0 bases and J 4 bases, with 17 bases left between them. CDR3 nucleotide sequence: TGTGCCAGCAGCTTGGTTCCAGCGGAGAGTAGATACGAGCAGTACTTC. This sequence encodes CASSLVPAESRYEQYF.

V usage is TRBV7-9 and J usage is TRBJ2-1; the match to TRBD1 covers 9 bases. Trimming took 7 bases from V and 8 from J; bases not matched to a gene: 9. The CDR3 totals 14 residues. The V gene's germline CDR1 is SEHNR and CDR2 FQNEAQ (reference sequence). CDR3 in DNA: TGTGCCAGCATGGTTGGGACAGGGAAGGATGAGCAGTTCTTC. This translates into CASMVGTGKDEQFF.

This clone appeared a few times. The chain is built from TRBV29-1 and TRBJ2-1, with 8 bases aligning to TRBD1. CDR3 length: 13 residues. Per germline, CDR1 SQVTM and CDR2 ANQGSEA. The trim removed 7 bases at V and 1 base at J, leaving 3 bases unmatched. The CDR3 bases are TGCAGCGGTACAGGGGGATCCTACAATGAGCAGTTCTTC. It yields the protein CSGTGGSYNEQFF.

This clone was seen ten or more times. Other DNA sequences in this sample translate to the same CDR3. This chain links TRBV12-3 or TRBV12-4 with TRBJ1-1; TRBD1 is a possible D gene (5 bases). CDR3 length: 13 residues. The V gene lost 9 bases and the J gene lost 2 bases, with 13 bases spanning the gap. CDR3 in amino acids: CASFRGGNTEAFF. CDR3 DNA sequence: TGTGCCAGTTTTCGGGGGGGAAACACTGAAGCTTTCTTT.

V and J are TRBV24-1 and TRBJ2-1, with 9 positions matching TRBD2. The junction had 5 bases not matched to a gene; V was cut back by 3 bases and J by 6 bases. This CDR3 has 15 residues. CDR1 and CDR2 from the germline V gene are KGHDR and SFDVKD. CDR3 bases: TGTGCCACCAGTGATGAGGGTAGCGGGGGCAATGAGCAGTTCTTC. Encoded protein: CATSDEGSGGNEQFF.

The chain uses TRBV7-8 and TRBJ2-7; possible D gene TRBD1, 6 bases. V lost 6 bases to trimming and J lost 0 bases, with 12 bases between them. Looked up from germline, CDR1 is SGHVS and CDR2 is FQNEAQ. This CDR3 region has 14 residues. CDR3 nucleotides: TGTGCCAGCAGTAGGACAGCCTTCTCCTACGAGCAGTACTTC. This sequence encodes CASSRTAFSYEQYF.

The genes are TRBV28 and TRBJ1-1; D gene unclear. There are 14 residues in the CDR3. CDR1 is MDHEN, CDR2 SYDVKM, per germline. V lost 7 bases to trimming and J lost 2 bases, with 14 bases between them. As DNA, the CDR3 is TGTGCCAGCACCCTCGGAGGCTTCAACACTGAAGCTTTCTTT. It translates to CASTLGGFNTEAFF.

The chain carries TRBV28 and TRBJ1-1; 8 nucleotides align to TRBD1. This CDR3 has 14 residues. With V trimmed by 5 bases and J by 4 bases, 6 bases remained unmatched. CDR1 and CDR2 from the germline V gene are MDHEN and SYDVKM. The CDR3 protein is CASSHQGAATEAFF. For the CDR3, the DNA is TGTGCCAGCAGTCACCAGGGGGCGGCCACTGAAGCTTTCTTT.

The chain combines TRBV7-6 with TRBJ1-6; 9 nucleotides match TRBD1. V lost 2 bases and J lost 10; bases outside the gene matches: 6. Germline CDR1 reads SGHVS; CDR2 reads FNYEAQ. The CDR3 spans 15 residues. DNA of the CDR3: TGTGCCAGCAGCTTAAGACAGGGGGTGACATCACCCCTCCACTTT. Amino acid sequence: CASSLRQGVTSPLHF.

V gene TRBV27 combines with J gene TRBJ2-1; possibly TRBD2 for D (5 bases). Deletions cut 2 bases from V and 2 bases from J, with 16 bases between. This CDR3 has 17 residues. Germline-derived CDR1 and CDR2 are MNHEY and SMNVEV (reference sequence). The CDR3 reads CASSLNVESGPYNEQFF. Written as DNA, the CDR3 is TGTGCCAGCAGTTTAAACGTGGAGAGCGGTCCCTACAATGAGCAGTTCTTC.

The chain employs TRBV28 and TRBJ2-2; 11 bases are shared with TRBD2. The germline gives CDR1 MDHEN, CDR2 SYDVKM. The CDR3 spans 17 residues. V lost 3 bases to trimming and J lost 0 bases; unmatched junction nucleotides: 3. DNA of the CDR3: TGTGCCAGCAGTTTTGCTAGCGGGAGGTCGAACACCGGGGAGCTGTTTTTT. Translated, it gives CASSFASGRSNTGELFF. Combining the CDR3 with reference TRBV28 and TRBJ2-2 gives the whole variable domain DVKVTQSSRYLVKRTGEKVFLECVQDMDHENMFWYRQDPGLGLRLIYFSYDVKMKEKGDIPEGYSVSREKKERFSLILESASTNQTSMYLCASSFASGRSNTGELFFGEGSRLTVL.

The chain has TRBV2 and TRBJ2-2; D not resolved. This CDR3 contains 14 residues. Germline V gene sequence: CDR1 SNHLY, CDR2 FYNNEI. V was trimmed by 4 bases and J by 4 bases, leaving 10 bases between them. CDR3 protein: CASSGVVSTGELFF. The CDR3 DNA reads as TGTGCCAGCAGTGGAGTGGTGAGCACCGGGGAGCTGTTTTTT. Full variable domain (rest looked up from reference TRBV2 and TRBJ2-2): EPEVTQTPSHQVTQMGQEVILRCVPISNHLYFYWYRQILGQKVEFLVSFYNNEISEKSEIFDDQFSVERPDGSNFTLKIRSTKLEDSAMYFCASSGVVSTGELFFGEGSRLTVL.

This clone occurred once. The genes are TRBV30 and TRBJ2-2; 7 bases are a match to TRBD1. The V gene's germline CDR1 is GTSNPN and CDR2 SVGIG (reference sequence). Unmatched junction bases numbered 7, after V lost 3 bases and J lost 6 bases. The CDR3 contains 14 residues. CDR3 DNA sequence: TGTGCCTGGAGACCGGACAGGCTAGCCGGGGAGCTGTTTTTT. The encoded protein is CAWRPDRLAGELFF.

This rearrangement joins TRBV12-5 to TRBJ2-7, with 7 bases fitting TRBD1. From germline, CDR1 is LGHNT and CDR2 FRNRAP. The V and J ends lost 6 bases and 2 bases, in that order; junction bases with no gene match: 10. This CDR3 is 15 amino acids long. CDR3 nucleotides: TGTGCTAGTGGGCACCCCGGGGACAGAACCTACGAGCAGTACTTC. This gives the protein CASGHPGDRTYEQYF.

The gene calls are TRBV28 and TRBJ1-2; D unclear. The germline CDR1 and CDR2 sequences are MDHEN and SYDVKM. Trimming shortened V by 7 bases and J by 4 bases, and 19 bases separated the two germline ends. CDR3 length: 15 residues. Written as DNA, the CDR3 is TGTGCCAGCAACCCAACTCACCCGAACCTCTATGGCTACACCTTC. Amino acid sequence: CASNPTHPNLYGYTF.

CDR3 DNA: TGTGCCAGCAGACCACAGGGTAACTATGGCTACACCTTC. It encodes CASRPQGNYGYTF. The chain employs TRBV6-5 and TRBJ1-2, with D possibly being TRBD1 (6 bases). Between the trimmed V and J ends, which lost 6 bases and 1 base, there was a span of 9 bases. The CDR3 covers 13 residues. CDR1 MNHEY and CDR2 SVGAGI come from the germline V gene.

The genes are TRBV2 and TRBJ2-7; 13 bases align to TRBD2. Germline V lookup: CDR1 SNHLY, CDR2 FYNNEI. Trimming took 7 bases from V and 6 from J; bases not matched to a gene: 9. The length of the CDR3 is 15 residues. CDR3 residues: CASTGLAGVPGEQYF. The CDR3 region has the DNA TGTGCCAGCACTGGACTAGCGGGAGTTCCCGGCGAGCAGTACTTC.

The chain joins TRBV3-1 (or the pseudogene TRBV3-2) to TRBJ2-1, with 15 bases aligning to TRBD2. V dropped 5 bases and J dropped 6; count of bases not matched to a gene: 5. The CDR3 is 16 amino acids. Germline V CDR1 and CDR2: LGHDT, YNNKEL (reference sequence). CDR3 loop: CASSSGTSGGLNEQFF. The CDR3 nucleotides are TGTGCCAGCAGCTCCGGGACTAGCGGGGGGCTCAATGAGCAGTTCTTC.

As concerns this clone: Within the sample, other DNA sequences also encode this same CDR3. The V and J genes are TRBV3-1 (or the pseudogene TRBV3-2) and TRBJ1-2; D is uncertain. Trimming removed 5 bases at V and 2 bases at J, with 6 bases between. This CDR3 is 12 amino acids long. Per the germline V gene, CDR1 is LGHDT and CDR2 is YNNKEL (reference sequence). In DNA, the CDR3 is TGTGCCAGCAGCGAACGGAACTATGGCTACACCTTC. As protein: CASSERNYGYTF.

This sequence joins TRBV5-1 and TRBJ2-1; possible D gene TRBD2, 7 bases. V was cut by 0 bases and J by 7 bases, with 14 bases left in between. The CDR3 extends over 15 amino acids. Germline V gene data show CDR1 as SGHRS and CDR2 as YFSETQ. CDR3 nucleotide sequence: TGCGCCAGCAGCTTGGCGGCGGGGGCCTGGAATGAGCAGTTCTTC. Its translation is CASSLAAGAWNEQFF.

This chain connects TRBV7-2 to TRBJ2-5, with 8 nucleotides matching TRBD1. The CDR3 consists of 14 residues. V lost 3 bases, J lost 5 bases, and 5 bases stayed unmatched. CDR1 is SGHTA, CDR2 FQGNSA, per germline. In DNA, the CDR3 is TGTGCCAGCAGCTTCGACAGGGGTGGCGAGACCCAGTACTTC. Encoded protein: CASSFDRGGETQYF.

J is TRBJ2-1 and V is TRBV6-1; TRBD1 is a possible D gene (8 bases). This CDR3 has 15 amino acids. In germline, CDR1 is MNHNS, CDR2 SASEGT. V lost 1 base and J lost 4, with 11 bases in between. The CDR3: CASSEDRGGYNEQFF. CDR3 DNA: TGTGCCAGCAGTGAAGACAGGGGGGGATACAATGAGCAGTTCTTC.

This chain links TRBV4-2 with TRBJ1-5, with a tentative D call TRBD1 (6 bases). Germline V gene data show CDR1 as LGHNA and CDR2 as YNFKEQ. The germline V and J ends were trimmed by 1 base and 0 bases, with 13 bases remaining between them. This CDR3 has 17 residues. Written as DNA, the CDR3 is TGTGCCAGCAGCCAAGGGACAGTGAGGGTTAGCAATCAGCCCCAGCATTTT. Translating gives CASSQGTVRVSNQPQHF.